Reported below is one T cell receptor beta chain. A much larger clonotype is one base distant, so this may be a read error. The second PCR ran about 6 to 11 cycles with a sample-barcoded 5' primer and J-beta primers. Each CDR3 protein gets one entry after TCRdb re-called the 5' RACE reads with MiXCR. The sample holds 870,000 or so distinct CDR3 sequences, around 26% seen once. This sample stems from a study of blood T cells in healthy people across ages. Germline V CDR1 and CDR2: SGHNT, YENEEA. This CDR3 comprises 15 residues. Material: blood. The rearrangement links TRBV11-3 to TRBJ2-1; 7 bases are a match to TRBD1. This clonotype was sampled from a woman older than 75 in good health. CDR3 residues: CAGSQGQSSYNEQFF. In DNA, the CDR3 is TGTGCCGGCAGCCAGGGACAGAGCTCCTACAATGAGCAGTTCTTC.